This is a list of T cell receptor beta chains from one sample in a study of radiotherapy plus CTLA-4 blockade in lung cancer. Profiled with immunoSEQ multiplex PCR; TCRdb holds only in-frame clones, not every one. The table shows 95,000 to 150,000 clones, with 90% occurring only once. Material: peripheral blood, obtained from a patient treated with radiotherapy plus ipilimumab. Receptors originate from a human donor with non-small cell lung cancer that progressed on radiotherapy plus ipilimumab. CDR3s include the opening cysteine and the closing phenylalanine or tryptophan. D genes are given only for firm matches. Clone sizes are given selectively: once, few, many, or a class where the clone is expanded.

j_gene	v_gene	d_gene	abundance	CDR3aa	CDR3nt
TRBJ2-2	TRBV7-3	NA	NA	CASSQQAGELFF	TGTGCCAGCAGCCAGCAGGCCGGGGAGCTGTTTTTT
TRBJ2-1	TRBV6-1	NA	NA	CASSAPGLHYNEQFF	TGTGCCAGCAGTGCACCGGGACTCCACTACAATGAGCAGTTCTTC
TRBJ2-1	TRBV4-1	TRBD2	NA	CASSPLWTSGNAEQFF	TGCGCCAGCAGCCCATTGTGGACTAGCGGGAATGCGGAGCAGTTCTTC
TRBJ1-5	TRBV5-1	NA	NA	CASSLYPGRHQPQHF	TGCGCCAGCAGCTTGTATCCGGGCCGACATCAGCCCCAGCATTTT
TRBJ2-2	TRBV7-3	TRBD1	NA	CASSLTDRSTGELFF	TGTGCCAGCAGCTTAACGGACAGGAGCACCGGGGAGCTGTTTTTT
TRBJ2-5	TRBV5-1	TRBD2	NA	CASSLGTSGRLGEETQYF	TGCGCCAGCAGCTTGGGGACTAGCGGGAGGTTAGGTGAAGAGACCCAGTACTTC
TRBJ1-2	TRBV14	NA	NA	CASSLNVPGLPLGGYTF	TGTGCCAGCAGCCTAAACGTGCCGGGGCTCCCCCTGGGGGGCTACACCTTC
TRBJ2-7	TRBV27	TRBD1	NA	CASREWGQREQYF	TGTGCCAGCAGGGAATGGGGACAGCGCGAGCAGTACTTC
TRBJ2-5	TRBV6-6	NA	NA	CASSYSLETQYF	TGTGCCAGCAGTTACTCGCTCGAGACCCAGTACTTC
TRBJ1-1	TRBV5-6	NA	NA	CASSSGWSTEAFF	TGTGCCAGCAGCTCGGGTTGGAGCACTGAAGCTTTCTTT
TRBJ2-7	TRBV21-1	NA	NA	CASSKLPSGRALGEQYF	TGTGCCAGCAGCAAACTCCCTAGCGGGAGGGCCTTAGGCGAGCAGTACTTC
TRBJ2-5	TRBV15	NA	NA	CATSREVGASGETQYF	TGTGCCACCAGCAGAGAGGTTGGCGCGAGTGGGGAGACCCAGTACTTC
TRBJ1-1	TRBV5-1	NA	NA	CASSGRAADVTEAFF	TGCGCCAGCAGCGGGCGGGCAGCCGATGTAACTGAAGCTTTCTTT
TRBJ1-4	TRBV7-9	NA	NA	CASSLTTKDWGAEKLFF	TGTGCCAGCAGCTTAACTACAAAAGATTGGGGCGCGGAAAAACTGTTTTTT
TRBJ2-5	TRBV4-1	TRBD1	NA	CASSQDGTGALITTQYF	TGCGCCAGCAGCCAAGATGGGACAGGGGCCTTAATAACGACCCAGTACTTC
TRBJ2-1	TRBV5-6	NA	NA	CASSSPGGWEQFF	TGTGCCAGCAGCTCCCCCGGCGGGTGGGAGCAGTTCTTC
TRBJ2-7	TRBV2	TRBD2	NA	CASSEASGRTYF	TGTGCCAGCAGTGAGGCTAGCGGGAGGACGTACTTC
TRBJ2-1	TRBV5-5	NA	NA	CASSYVLVSEQFF	TGTGCCAGCAGCTACGTACTCGTAAGTGAGCAGTTCTTC
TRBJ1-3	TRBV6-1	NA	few	CASSSAAPSGNTIYF	TGTGCCAGCAGTTCCGCCGCTCCCTCTGGAAACACCATATATTTT
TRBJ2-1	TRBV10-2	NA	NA	CASSVTGHNNEQFF	TGCGCCAGCAGTGTTACGGGACATAACAATGAGCAGTTCTTC
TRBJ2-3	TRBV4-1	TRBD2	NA	CASSLRLAEVQDTQYF	TGCGCCAGCAGCCTCCGACTAGCGGAGGTTCAAGATACGCAGTATTTT
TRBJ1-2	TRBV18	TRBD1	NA	CASSETGVGAYGYTF	TGTGCCAGCTCAGAGACAGGGGTTGGAGCCTATGGCTACACCTTC
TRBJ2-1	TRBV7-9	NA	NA	CASSLVLAAKGEQFF	TGTGCCAGCAGCTTAGTTCTAGCAGCTAAAGGGGAGCAGTTCTTC
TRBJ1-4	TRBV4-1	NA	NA	CASRTGHGLNNEKLFF	TGCGCCAGCCGAACTGGACATGGACTGAACAATGAAAAACTGTTTTTT
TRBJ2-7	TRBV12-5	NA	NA	CASGLSQTYEQYF	TGTGCTAGTGGTTTGTCACAGACCTACGAGCAGTACTTC
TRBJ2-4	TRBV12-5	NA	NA	CASGLSQGGIQYF	TGTGCTAGTGGTTTATCCCAGGGCGGGATTCAGTACTTC
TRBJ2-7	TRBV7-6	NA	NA	CASSLAAGPTYEQYF	TGTGCCAGCAGCTTAGCGGCAGGCCCCACCTACGAGCAGTACTTC
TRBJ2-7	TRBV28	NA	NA	CASSWPGGVGEQYF	TGTGCCAGCAGTTGGCCGGGCGGAGTGGGCGAGCAGTACTTC
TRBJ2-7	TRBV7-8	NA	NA	CASSLAAAFGGSYEQYF	TGTGCCAGCAGCTTAGCCGCCGCCTTTGGTGGGTCCTACGAGCAGTACTTC
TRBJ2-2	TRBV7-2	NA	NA	CASSSGQNTGELFF	TGTGCCAGCAGCTCGGGTCAGAACACCGGGGAGCTGTTTTTT
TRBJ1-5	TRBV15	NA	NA	CATSRGGGGPHRDGNQPQHF	TGTGCCACCAGCAGAGGGGGAGGGGGTCCTCATCGGGATGGCAATCAGCCCCAGCATTTT
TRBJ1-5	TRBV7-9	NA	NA	CASSQEGGRQPQHF	TGTGCCAGCAGCCAGGAGGGGGGCCGTCAGCCCCAGCATTTT
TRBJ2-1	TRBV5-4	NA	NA	CASSLAGLGRSEQFF	TGTGCCAGCAGCTTGGCCGGGCTAGGCCGAAGTGAGCAGTTCTTC